The 25 T cell receptor beta chains given below trace back to one sample, sequenced in a study of T cells in Graves' hyperthyroidism and ophthalmopathy. The investigators amplified TCR beta CDR3 regions from RNA transcripts. The HTBI primer set drove a first-round RT-PCR of the TCR CDR3. TCRdb independently ran MiXCR on the multiplex PCR reads; one entry per CDR3 protein. Here the sample spans roughly 420,000 distinct CDR3 sequences, roughly an eighth being singletons. The sample taken for sequencing was blood. These receptors were collected from a woman aged 18 to 35 with Graves' hyperthyroidism.

This clonotype was observed many times. CDR3 sequence (DNA): TGTGCCAGCAGGGGGGACAGGGGAGATGGCTACACCTTC. Translated, it gives CASRGDRGDGYTF. The V gene is TRBV27, the J gene TRBJ1-2; 10 bases are shared with TRBD1. Germline CDR1 MNHEY, CDR2 SMNVEV (reference sequence). Trimming removed 6 bases from V and 6 bases from J; junction bases left unmatched: 4. There are 13 residues in the CDR3.

This clonotype was found many times. V is TRBV12-3 or TRBV12-4 and J is TRBJ1-1, with D perhaps TRBD1 (6 bases). The CDR3 consists of 15 residues. Deletions cut 5 bases from V and 1 base from J, with 14 bases between. The CDR3 loop reads CASSPSGTQNTEAFF. CDR3 DNA: TGTGCCAGCAGTCCCTCCGGGACACAGAACACTGAAGCTTTCTTT.

The chain links TRBV6-5 to TRBJ2-4, with D perhaps matching TRBD2 (5 bases). Germline V gene sequence: CDR1 MNHEY, CDR2 SVGAGI. Trimming shortened V by 0 bases and J by 11 bases, and 17 bases separated the two germline ends. The CDR3 loop spans 15 amino acids. In nucleotides, the CDR3 is TGTGCCAGCAGTTACTCGAGGGCTGGGGTGGAGGTTCAGTACTTC. Encoded protein: CASSYSRAGVEVQYF.

To note about this clonotype: An end of the junction differs from the germline gene, which may be a read error. The chain is built from TRBV4-1 and TRBJ1-3; D not certain. The CDR3 covers 14 residues. CDR1 and CDR2 from the germline V gene are MGHRA and YSYEKL. Here the CDR3 DNA reads TGCGCCAGCAGCCAAACGGGAACTGGAACCACCATATATTTT. Its protein is CASSQTGTGTTIYF.

This clonotype was counted ten times or more. This chain uses TRBV27 with TRBJ1-5; no firm D call. V lost 5 bases, J lost 4 bases, and 6 bases lay in between. The CDR3 sequence is 12 residues long. The germline V gene has CDR1 MNHEY and CDR2 SMNVEV (reference sequence). The CDR3 here is CASSPLNQPQHF. The DNA for the CDR3 is TGTGCCAGCAGTCCCCTGAATCAGCCCCAGCATTTT.

This clonotype has a count of ten or more. CDR3 nucleotide sequence: TGTGCCTGGAGTTTGGTCCAGAACACTGAAGCTTTCTTT. Residues: CAWSLVQNTEAFF. V and J are TRBV30 and TRBJ1-1; D call uncertain. Germline V gene lookup returns CDR1 GTSNPN and CDR2 SVGIG (reference sequence). This CDR3 comprises 13 residues. V was trimmed by 2 bases and J by 1 base, leaving 8 bases between them.

The V gene is TRBV27, the J gene TRBJ2-1, with 14 nucleotides matching TRBD2. V lost 6 bases and J lost 6; bases outside the gene matches: 7. Germline-derived CDR1 and CDR2 are MNHEY and SMNVEV (reference sequence). The CDR3 spans 16 residues. DNA of the CDR3: TGTGCCAGCAGCCGACTAGCGGGAGGGCCGGCCAATGAGCAGTTCTTC. Protein product: CASSRLAGGPANEQFF.

This clonotype was recorded many times. The J gene is TRBJ2-7, the V gene TRBV7-9; 10 nucleotides agree with TRBD2. J gave up 5 bases and V 5 bases, and 6 bases lay outside the gene matches. Germline V CDR1 and CDR2: SEHNR, FQNEAQ (reference sequence). There are 14 residues in the CDR3. CDR3: CASSPGLAADEQYF. The CDR3 nucleotides read TGTGCCAGCAGCCCCGGACTAGCGGCGGACGAGCAGTACTTC.

In its sample, this clonotype was seen many times. The chain links TRBV30 to TRBJ1-5; D uncertain. Germline CDR1 and CDR2: GTSNPN and SVGIG (reference sequence). V was cut by 4 bases and J by 1 base, with 8 bases left in between. The CDR3 has 13 residues. The CDR3 DNA sequence: TGTGCCTGGACGACGGGAAGCAATCAGCCCCAGCATTTT. This sequence encodes CAWTTGSNQPQHF.

Worth noting for this clonotype: A read error is possible here, since a much larger clone lies one base away. This chain joins TRBV30 and TRBJ1-1; D gene uncertain. Germline values: CDR1 GTSNPN, CDR2 SVGIG (reference sequence). With 5 bases removed from V and 1 base from J, the gap between germline ends came to 8 bases. The CDR3 covers 12 residues. CDR3 DNA sequence: TGTGCCTGGGGTGAGTGGAACACTGAAGCTTTCTTT. Its translation: CAWGEWNTEAFF.

Concerning this clonotype itself: This clone may be a read error of a much larger clone one base away. The genes are TRBV7-8 and TRBJ2-1; D not certain. Germline assignment: CDR1 SGHVS and CDR2 FQNEAQ. The CDR3 contains 16 residues. The V end was cut by 2 bases, the J end by 6 bases, with 17 bases between. CDR3 nucleotides: TGTGCCAGCAGCTTAAGTCATAGGAAGAGGACCAATGAGCAGTTCTTC. Protein: CASSLSHRKRTNEQFF.

This clonotype was observed a few times. The chain uses TRBV6-5 and TRBJ1-6, with a tentative D call TRBD1 (6 bases). Trimming took 0 bases from V and 6 from J, leaving 9 bases between them. This CDR3 spans 15 amino acids. Germline V lookup: CDR1 MNHEY, CDR2 SVGAGI. The DNA for the CDR3 is TGTGCCAGCAGTTACTCGGGGGGCCTTAATTCACCCCTCCACTTT. Protein: CASSYSGGLNSPLHF.

This clonotype occurred many times. The V gene is TRBV28, the J gene TRBJ1-1, with D possibly being TRBD1 (5 bases). Looked up from germline, CDR1 is MDHEN and CDR2 is SYDVKM. Trimming pared 2 bases from V and 4 bases from J, leaving 11 bases between. The CDR3 covers 14 residues. CDR3 sequence reads: CASSLAPGTTEAFF. The CDR3 nucleotides read TGTGCCAGCAGTTTAGCCCCAGGGACCACTGAAGCTTTCTTT.

This sequence joins TRBV11-2 and TRBJ2-5; D uncertain. This CDR3 contains 16 residues. With 6 bases removed from V and 5 bases from J, the gap between germline ends came to 22 bases. Germline-derived CDR1 and CDR2 are SGHAT and FQNNGV. CDR3: CASSINSGSLGETQYF. The CDR3 nucleotides read TGTGCCAGCAGTATAAATTCCGGGTCTCTTGGGGAGACCCAGTACTTC.

As for this clonotype: Because it lacks the conserved phenylalanine or tryptophan at the end, this CDR3 is likely a read error. The V call is TRBV29-1, the J call TRBJ2-5; D gene uncertain. In germline, CDR1 is SQVTM, CDR2 ANQGSEA. The germline V and J ends were trimmed by 4 bases and 5 bases, with 8 bases remaining between them. CDR3 length equals 11 residues. CDR3 sequence (DNA): TGCAGCGTTGTTGTGTCCGAGACCCAGTACCTC. This codes for CSVVVSETQYL.

This clonotype has ten or more counts. The CDR3 DNA reads as TGCAGTGCTAAACAGGGGGACTGGACTGAAGCTTTCTTT. Protein product: CSAKQGDWTEAFF. The V call is TRBV20-1, the J call TRBJ1-1, with 8 bases aligning to TRBD1. CDR3 length equals 13 residues. The germline V gene has CDR1 DFQATT and CDR2 SNEGSKA (reference sequence). The V gene end was trimmed by 4 bases and the J gene end by 5 bases; junction bases not matched to a gene: 6.

A few counts support this clonotype. The genes are TRBV20-1 and TRBJ1-1; 7 bases are a match to TRBD1. CDR1 is DFQATT and CDR2 is SNEGSKA in the germline V gene (reference sequence). V gave up 6 bases and J gave up 1 base; unmatched junction bases: 5. The CDR3 has 13 amino acids. The CDR3 sequence: CSATRTGNTEAFF. As DNA, the CDR3 is TGCAGTGCAACTCGGACAGGGAACACTGAAGCTTTCTTT.

This clonotype was counted ten times or more. The chain is built from TRBV5-6 and TRBJ2-7, with D tentatively TRBD2 (5 bases). V dropped 0 bases and J dropped 1 base, with 11 bases sitting between them. From germline, CDR1 is SGHDT and CDR2 YYEEEE. The CDR3 has 15 residues. CDR3 protein: CASSLALRGSYEQYF. Here the CDR3 DNA reads TGTGCCAGCAGCTTGGCACTCCGGGGATCCTACGAGCAGTACTTC.

The sample holds a few counts of this clonotype. V gene TRBV27 combines with J gene TRBJ2-7, with D perhaps TRBD1 or TRBD2 (5 bases each). The germline CDR1 and CDR2 sequences are MNHEY and SMNVEV (reference sequence). Trimming took off 0 bases at V and 0 bases at J, with 6 bases between the two ends. The CDR3 has 14 amino acids. This CDR3 is CASSLSGTSYEQYF. Here the CDR3 DNA reads TGTGCCAGCAGTTTATCAGGGACCTCCTACGAGCAGTACTTC.

This clonotype was seen ten or more times. CDR3 DNA: TGCGCCAGCAGCTTCGGAGGAGTGCTAACCTACGAGCAGTACTTC. Translated: CASSFGGVLTYEQYF. This chain links TRBV5-1 with TRBJ2-7, with D perhaps TRBD2 (5 bases). The CDR3 is made up of 15 amino acids. Germline V gene sequence: CDR1 SGHRS, CDR2 YFSETQ. V was trimmed by 2 bases and J by 2 bases, leaving 14 bases between them. Supplemented by reference TRBV5-1 and TRBJ2-7, the full variable domain reads KAGVTQTPRYLIKTRGQQVTLSCSPISGHRSVSWYQQTPGQGLQFLFEYFSETQRNKGNFPGRFSGRQFSNSRSEMNVSTLELGDSALYLCASSFGGVLTYEQYFGPGTRLTVT.

This clonotype was detected many times. The V gene is TRBV7-3, the J gene TRBJ1-1; D gene ambiguous. Germline values: CDR1 SGHTA, CDR2 FQGTGA. Trimming stripped 7 bases from V and 0 bases from J, with 15 bases between. The CDR3 totals 15 residues. This chain's CDR3 is CASTKAADLNTEAFF. For the CDR3, the DNA is TGTGCCAGCACCAAGGCGGCAGACTTGAACACTGAAGCTTTCTTT.

Of note for this clonotype: This may stem from a read error, because a much larger clone lies one nucleotide away. The CDR3 DNA sequence: TGTGCCAGCAGCCCCGGGGGCGGGAGATTTCCAGATACGCAGTATTTT. It is translated as CASSPGGGRFPDTQYF. The J gene is TRBJ2-3, the V gene TRBV2; D is possibly TRBD2 (7 bases). This CDR3 has 16 residues. Germline V lookup: CDR1 SNHLY, CDR2 FYNNEI. V gave up 6 bases and J gave up 4 bases, with 20 bases separating them.

This clonotype was seen only a few times. The rearrangement links TRBV6-2 or TRBV6-3 to TRBJ2-2, with D uncertain. The CDR3 runs to 13 residues. Germline V gene lookup returns CDR1 MNHEY and CDR2 SVGEGT. The V end was cut by 5 bases, the J end by 4 bases, with 8 bases between. The CDR3 nucleotides are TGTGCCAGCAGTACCGACACCACCGGGGAGCTGTTTTTT. Protein: CASSTDTTGELFF.

The chain uses TRBV28 and TRBJ2-1; 11 bases align to TRBD2. The CDR3 covers 16 residues. Germline CDR1 MDHEN, CDR2 SYDVKM. J was trimmed by 7 bases and V by 2 bases; bases with no gene match: 7. The CDR3 reads CASSLGFSGRENEQFF. The CDR3 DNA reads as TGTGCCAGCAGTTTAGGTTTTAGCGGGAGGGAGAATGAGCAGTTCTTC. The full variable domain, completed using reference TRBV28 and TRBJ2-1, is DVKVTQSSRYLVKRTGEKVFLECVQDMDHENMFWYRQDPGLGLRLIYFSYDVKMKEKGDIPEGYSVSREKKERFSLILESASTNQTSMYLCASSLGFSGRENEQFFGPGTRLTVL.

This chain uses TRBV6-4 with TRBJ1-2; tentative D call: TRBD1 (5 bases). The germline V gene encodes CDR1 MRHNA and CDR2 SNTAGT. Trimming took off 6 bases at V and 5 bases at J, with 13 bases between the two ends. CDR3 size: 13 residues. CDR3 nucleotides: TGTGCCAGCAGCCCCGAGGGGTTTTATGGCTACACCTTC. It specifies CASSPEGFYGYTF.